This record looks at one T cell receptor beta chain sequence and its context. In this sample, this clonotype turned up a few times. No antigen is known for it. No base qualities exist here, and no much larger clone lies one base off it. Taken with the paper, the label for treatment or condition translates to: in vitro stimulation with specific CMV peptide epitopes to enrich CMV-specific T cells. This record comes from a study of T cell repertoires in cytomegalovirus infection (dated by TCRdb to between 2018 and 2021). Context from the whole study: The peptide stimulations were aimed at well-studied HLA-B-restricted epitopes as well as recently identified HLA-C-restricted CMV epitopes, whose presentation resists viral immunomodulation. Donor HLA type was relevant to the analysis, as public TCR beta signatures indicated carriage of CMV infection together with the matching HLA type. Here is what the overall study found, with its caveats: Carriers of CMV infection plus the relevant HLA type were discriminated by the cumulative frequency of public TCR beta family members in the study cohort and in an independent approximately 350-donor cohort. The ex vivo response was dominated by HLA-C-restricted CMV-specific TCR beta clonotypes, and the single most frequent clonotype in two of eight donors was supplied by these HLA-C-restricted clonotypes.

The CDR3 has 13 amino acids, counting the end cysteine and phenylalanine. Only CDR3 DNA remains: 39 bases, in frame from the first base. V is shortened by 1 base, J by 3 bases, and the region joining them spans 7 bases. CDR1 and CDR2, looked up from the germline V gene, are SGHRS and YFSETQ. For sequencing, an Illumina HiSeq 1500 was employed. In TCRdb, the public reads were trimmed at Q25 with fastp and aligned with MiXCR, with productive beta chains retained. Rows are combined by CDR3 protein, so each entry shows the most common genes and DNA. For this sample the table gives approximately 470,000 distinct CDR3 sequences, of which approximately 42% were detected only once. 35% to 50% of the sample is held by the ten biggest clonotypes.

The source is a human donor in good health (CMV status not recorded). Some clones in this sample may be carry-over from other donors' samples. The sample consisted of cultured PBMCs, taken from culture after CMV antigen stimulation. The V gene is TRBV5-1 and the J gene is TRBJ2-5, and possibly TRBD1, on 5 matching bases. The DNA reads TGCGCCAGCAGCTTGCAACAGGAAGAGACCCAGTACTTC. Its amino acids are CASSLQQEETQYF.